These T cell receptor beta chains were read from a single sample in a study of radiation and T cells in renal cell carcinoma. Repertoires were generated with immunoSEQ multiplex PCR, while TCRdb's copy carries only in-frame clones and drops some. The profile shows over 25,000 clones, roughly 80% of them singletons. The sequences come from blood, collected from a patient whose treatment included radiotherapy and nephrectomy. The receptor set was obtained from a man aged 55-75 years with renal cell carcinoma. Both conserved end residues are part of each CDR3. A D gene is named only where the DNA matches it firmly. Clone size is given for some rows only: seen once, a few or many times, or a class if the clone is expanded.

d_gene,j_gene,v_gene,abundance,CDR3nt,CDR3aa
.,TRBJ2-3,TRBV6-1,.,TGTGCCAGCAGTGTAACAGAGACTAGCACAGATACGCAGTATTTT,CASSVTETSTDTQYF
.,TRBJ2-7,TRBV5-1,.,TGCGCCAGCAGCCGGGAACAAGCATTCTACGAGCAGTACTTC,CASSREQAFYEQYF
.,TRBJ2-1,TRBV4-2,.,TGTGCCAGCAGCCCGTCGTGGAGGATAAGCTCCTACAATGAGCAGTTCTTC,CASSPSWRISSYNEQFF
.,TRBJ2-1,TRBV2,.,TGTGCCAGCATTGGACACTTAGGGGATGAGCAGTTCTTC,CASIGHLGDEQFF
.,TRBJ1-1,TRBV11-2,.,TGTGCCAGCAGCCAACGAGCCCAGGGACAAGCTTTCTTT,CASSQRAQGQAFF
.,TRBJ2-7,TRBV19,.,TGTGCCAGTAGTCCCCTTGAAGGGTTAAGAGACGAGCAGTACTTC,CASSPLEGLRDEQYF
TRBD1,TRBJ2-2,TRBV19,few,TGTGCCAGTAGTATCCCCGGGACAGGGCGCACCGGGGAGCTGTTTTTT,CASSIPGTGRTGELFF
.,TRBJ2-2,TRBV5-5,once,TGTGCCAGCAGCTTGGAGGGACTCCGCACCGGGGAGCTGTTTTTT,CASSLEGLRTGELFF
TRBD2,TRBJ2-7,TRBV5-1,.,TGCGCCAGCAGCCAGCGGGGAGAACTAGAGCAGTACTTC,CASSQRGELEQYF
.,TRBJ1-1,TRBV5-5,.,TGTGCCAGCAGCTTGGAACGACCCTGGGCTTTCTTT,CASSLERPWAFF
TRBD2,TRBJ2-5,TRBV4-2,.,TGTGCCAGCAGTGGAGGGGGACTAGCGGGAGCGGTAAAGACCCAGTACTTC,CASSGGGLAGAVKTQYF
TRBD1,TRBJ2-7,TRBV5-8,few,TGTGCCAGCAGCTATTACAGGGGGCAGGACGAGCAGTACTTC,CASSYYRGQDEQYF
.,TRBJ1-1,TRBV19,once,TGTGCCCTACGAGCGGGAGACACTGAAGCTTTCTTT,CALRAGDTEAFF
TRBD1,TRBJ1-1,TRBV2,.,TGTGCCAGCAAAAGGGGCAGGGGGGACACTGAAGCTTTCTTT,CASKRGRGDTEAFF
.,TRBJ1-4,TRBV7-9,.,TGTGCCAGCAGCTTAGCGGCAGATAATGAAAAACTGTTTTTT,CASSLAADNEKLFF
TRBD2,TRBJ2-3,TRBV30,.,TGTGCCTGGGGGGGACTAGGCATGGGCGTGGGGCACGGGGATACGCAGTATTTT,CAWGGLGMGVGHGDTQYF
TRBD1,TRBJ1-2,TRBV29-1,.,TGCAGCGTTGACGACAGGGGAAGAAATGGCTACACCTTC,CSVDDRGRNGYTF
TRBD2,TRBJ2-1,TRBV6-5,.,TGTGCCAGCAGTTACTTAGCGGGAGAATCCTACAATGAGCAGTTCTTC,CASSYLAGESYNEQFF
.,TRBJ2-7,TRBV2,.,TGTGCCACCCGACAAGGACCAATTTCCTACGAGCAGTACTTC,CATRQGPISYEQYF
.,TRBJ1-6,TRBV6-5,.,TGTGCCAGCAGTCCCCGACTAGCGTATGATTCACCCCTCCACTTT,CASSPRLAYDSPLHF
.,TRBJ2-4,TRBV7-9,.,TGTGCCAGCAGCTTGGGACAAGAGGACATTCAGTACTTC,CASSLGQEDIQYF
TRBD1,TRBJ2-7,TRBV7-2,many,TGTGCCAGCAGCCAAAAACAGGGGGCTTTAACCTTTAGCTCCTACGAGCAGTACTTC,CASSQKQGALTFSSYEQYF
TRBD1,TRBJ2-7,TRBV7-6,.,TGTGCCAGCAGCCCGATAGGGACAGGGGAAAACGAGCAGTACTTC,CASSPIGTGENEQYF
.,TRBJ2-2,TRBV5-1,.,TGCGCCAGCAGCTTGGAATCTTTTTCCGGGGAGCTGTTTTTT,CASSLESFSGELFF
TRBD2,TRBJ2-1,TRBV11-2,once,TGTGCCAGCAGCTCGTATGGGAGGCTAGCGGGCAGCAATGAGCAGTTCTTC,CASSSYGRLAGSNEQFF
TRBD1,TRBJ1-2,TRBV9,.,TGTGCCAGCAGCACGGACAGGGCCCTTCGTGGCTACACCTTC,CASSTDRALRGYTF
.,TRBJ2-5,TRBV10-2,.,TGCGCCAGCAGCCAACTATGGGAAGAGACCCAGTACTTC,CASSQLWEETQYF
.,TRBJ1-1,TRBV6-5,.,TGTGCCAGCAGTGAAGGATGGGTCGCTGAAGCTTTCTTT,CASSEGWVAEAFF
TRBD1,TRBJ1-2,TRBV27,.,TGTGCCAGCAGTTTATACGCCGGGACAGGGGATGGCTACACCTTC,CASSLYAGTGDGYTF
.,TRBJ1-1,TRBV27,.,TGTGCCAGCAGTTTAAAGGAGGGGGAGGGAGCTTTCTTT,CASSLKEGEGAFF
.,TRBJ1-6,TRBV6-5,.,TGTGCCAGCAGTTATCGTGCGGGACTTTATAATTCACCCCTCCACTTT,CASSYRAGLYNSPLHF
.,TRBJ1-6,TRBV6-5,.,TGTGCCAGCAGTTTCGATAATTCACCCCTCCACTTT,CASSFDNSPLHF
.,TRBJ2-1,TRBV20-1,.,TGCAGTGCTAGTAGACTAGGAGAGTTCTTC,CSASRLGEFF
.,TRBJ2-3,TRBV28,few,TGTGCCAGCAGTTCCCCCCCGGCGGTCACAGATACGCAGTATTTT,CASSSPPAVTDTQYF
.,TRBJ2-3,TRBV9,once,TGTGCCAGCAGCGTAGGGGGGTTAGATACGCAGTATTTT,CASSVGGLDTQYF
.,TRBJ1-5,TRBV5-5,.,TGTGCCAGCAGCTTGGTGTCGGCTGAGCGTCCCCAGCATTTT,CASSLVSAERPQHF
.,TRBJ2-7,TRBV9,.,TGTGCCAGCAGCGTAGGCCCAGTAATCGACGAGCAGTACTTC,CASSVGPVIDEQYF
TRBD2,TRBJ2-1,TRBV2,.,TGTGCCAGCAGTACAGGGACTAGCGGGAGGGATGAGCAGTTCTTC,CASSTGTSGRDEQFF
.,TRBJ1-5,TRBV27,.,TGTGCCAGCAGTCGGACCTTTAGCAATCAGCCCCAGCATTTT,CASSRTFSNQPQHF
.,TRBJ2-7,TRBV12-5,.,TGTGCTAGTGGTTTGGTACCCCCAGAGGACTACTACGAGCAGTACTTC,CASGLVPPEDYYEQYF
.,TRBJ1-6,TRBV7-6,.,TGTGCCAGCAGCTCCGGGACGGTGAATTCACCCCTCCACTTT,CASSSGTVNSPLHF
.,TRBJ2-7,TRBV7-6,.,TGTGCCAGCAGCCTTGGGCCCACCCCCTACGAGCAGTACTTC,CASSLGPTPYEQYF
TRBD2,TRBJ2-7,TRBV5-1,few,TGCGCCAGCAGCTTGGCCCCTAGCGGGAGTGACGGCTCCTACGAGCAGTACTTC,CASSLAPSGSDGSYEQYF
.,TRBJ1-2,TRBV28,.,TGTGCCAGCAGTTTATGGGCTGTCGCTGGCGGCTACACCTTC,CASSLWAVAGGYTF
.,TRBJ1-4,TRBV14,.,TGTGCCAGCAGCCAAGTATCCTATAATGAAAAACTGTTTTTT,CASSQVSYNEKLFF
TRBD2,TRBJ2-3,TRBV7-2,.,TGTGCCAGCAGCTTATCTCCGCGGGAGGGCCGCTATTTT,CASSLSPREGRYF
.,TRBJ2-7,TRBV18,once,TGTGCCAGCTCACCAACCGGGACAGGGGTTACTAGCGGGAACTACGAGCAGTACTTC,CASSPTGTGVTSGNYEQYF
.,TRBJ2-7,TRBV5-6,.,TGTGCCAGCAGCTTGGCCTATCGGGAGTTTTACGAGCAGTACTTC,CASSLAYREFYEQYF
.,TRBJ1-3,TRBV18,once,TGTGCCAGCTCACCACTCGAGGGATTGTCTGGAAACACCATATATTTT,CASSPLEGLSGNTIYF
TRBD1,TRBJ2-2,TRBV5-1,.,TGCGCCAGCAGCAGAACCCGGGACAGGAACACCGGGGAGCTGTTTTTT,CASSRTRDRNTGELFF
TRBD1,TRBJ2-1,TRBV7-9,.,TGTGCCAGCAGCCCCCGACAGGGTCTTCGGGATGAGCAGTTCTTC,CASSPRQGLRDEQFF
.,TRBJ1-6,TRBV7-2,.,TGTGCCAGCAGCCTTTTGGGACACCCGCGGGGTTCACCCCTCCACTTT,CASSLLGHPRGSPLHF
.,TRBJ2-7,TRBV21-1,.,TGTGCCAGCAGCACCGCCTTCTACGAGCAGTACTTC,CASSTAFYEQYF